This TCR beta chain was identified in a study of Graves' ophthalmopathy and Graves' hyperthyroidism. The study amplified TCR beta CDR3 regions using RNA transcripts. An opening RT-PCR round employed HTBI primers and preceded a second-round multiplex PCR. Each CDR3 protein gets one entry after TCRdb re-called the multiplex PCR reads with MiXCR. This table holds over a million distinct CDR3 sequences, about 36% found once. V was pared by 5 bases and J by 4 bases, with 18 bases between. The CDR3 runs to 15 residues. In germline, CDR1 is SGHTA, CDR2 FQGNSA. This clonotype was observed once. Its antigen is undetermined. Findings and limits, study-wide: A 13-signature model separated ophthalmopathy from stable hyperthyroidism, reaching roughly 85% sensitivity and under 82% specificity cross-validated.

Hyperthyroidism patients, all newly diagnosed, had under 2 months' duration and ages of 18 to 65. Certain patients, namely those with other autoimmune diseases, uncontrolled infections, pregnancy or lactation, were excluded. Establishment of the diagnosis relied upon clinical symptoms, serum thyroxine, TRAb, thyroid ultrasound and orbital computed tomography. The sequencing sample was made of peripheral blood or thyroid tissue (not recorded which). This receptor was taken from an adult man with Graves' hyperthyroidism. The rearrangement joins TRBV7-2 to TRBJ2-7, with D maybe TRBD1 (6 bases). This CDR3 is CASSPFRGRGYEQYF. The DNA of the CDR3 is TGTGCCAGCAGCCCTTTTAGGGGGAGAGGATACGAGCAGTACTTC.